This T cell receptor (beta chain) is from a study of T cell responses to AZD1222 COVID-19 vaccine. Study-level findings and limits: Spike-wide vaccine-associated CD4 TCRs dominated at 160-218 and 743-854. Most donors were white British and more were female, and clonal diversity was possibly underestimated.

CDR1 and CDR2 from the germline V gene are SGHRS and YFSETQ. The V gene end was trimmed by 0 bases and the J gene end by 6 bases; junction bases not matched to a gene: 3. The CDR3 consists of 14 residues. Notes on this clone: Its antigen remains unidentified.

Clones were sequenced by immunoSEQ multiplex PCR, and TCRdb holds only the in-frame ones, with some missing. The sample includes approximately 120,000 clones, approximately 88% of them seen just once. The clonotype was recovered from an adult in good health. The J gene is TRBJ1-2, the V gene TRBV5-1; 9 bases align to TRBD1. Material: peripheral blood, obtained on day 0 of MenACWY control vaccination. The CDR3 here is CASSLEGTGNGYTF. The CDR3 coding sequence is TGCGCCAGCAGCTTGGAGGGGACAGGGAATGGCTACACCTTC.